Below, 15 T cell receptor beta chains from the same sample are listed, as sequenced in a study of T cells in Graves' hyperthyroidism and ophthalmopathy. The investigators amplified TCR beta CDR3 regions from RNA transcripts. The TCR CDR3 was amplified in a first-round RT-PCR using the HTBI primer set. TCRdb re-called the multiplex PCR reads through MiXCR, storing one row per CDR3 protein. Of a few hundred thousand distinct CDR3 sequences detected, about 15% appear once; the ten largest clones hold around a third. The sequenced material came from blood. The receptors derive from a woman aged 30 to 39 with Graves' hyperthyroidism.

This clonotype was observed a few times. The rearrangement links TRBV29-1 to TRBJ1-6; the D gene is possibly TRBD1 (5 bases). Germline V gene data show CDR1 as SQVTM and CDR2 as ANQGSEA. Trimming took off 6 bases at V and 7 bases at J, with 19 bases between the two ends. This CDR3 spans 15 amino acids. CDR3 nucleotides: TGCAGCGTGAAAACCTCCGGGGACTCGAATTCACCCCTCCACTTT. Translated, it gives CSVKTSGDSNSPLHF.

CDR3 nucleotides: TGCGCCAGCAGCTTGGTAGGCAGGGGACCCGGGGAGCTGTTTTTT. The encoded protein is CASSLVGRGPGELFF. The genes are TRBV5-1 and TRBJ2-2; a possible D gene is TRBD1 (6 bases). Germline-derived CDR1 and CDR2 are SGHRS and YFSETQ. CDR3 length equals 15 residues. V gave up 0 bases and J gave up 6 bases, with 12 bases separating them.

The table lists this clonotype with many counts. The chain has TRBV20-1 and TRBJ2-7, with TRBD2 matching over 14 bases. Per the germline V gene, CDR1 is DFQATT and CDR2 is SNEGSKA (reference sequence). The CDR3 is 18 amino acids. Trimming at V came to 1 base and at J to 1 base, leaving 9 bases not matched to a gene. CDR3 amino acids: CSARVAAGTSGSSYEQYF. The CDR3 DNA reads TGCAGTGCTAGAGTTGCAGCTGGGACTAGCGGGAGTTCCTACGAGCAGTACTTC.

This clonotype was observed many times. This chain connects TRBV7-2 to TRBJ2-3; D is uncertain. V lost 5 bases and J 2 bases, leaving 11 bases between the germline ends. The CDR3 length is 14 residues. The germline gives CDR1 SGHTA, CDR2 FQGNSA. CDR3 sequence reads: CASSPDGYTDTQYF. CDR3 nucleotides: TGTGCCAGCAGCCCGGACGGTTACACAGATACGCAGTATTTT.

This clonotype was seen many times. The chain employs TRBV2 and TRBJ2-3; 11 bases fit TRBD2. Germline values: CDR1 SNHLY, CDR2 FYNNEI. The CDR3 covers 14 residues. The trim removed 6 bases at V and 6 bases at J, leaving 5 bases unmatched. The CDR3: CASRDSGRADTQYF. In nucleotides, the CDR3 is TGTGCCAGCAGAGATAGCGGGAGGGCCGATACGCAGTATTTT.

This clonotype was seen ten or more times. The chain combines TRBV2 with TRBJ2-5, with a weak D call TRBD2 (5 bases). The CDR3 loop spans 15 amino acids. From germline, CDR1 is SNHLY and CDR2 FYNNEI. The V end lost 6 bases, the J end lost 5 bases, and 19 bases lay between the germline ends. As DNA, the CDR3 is TGTGCCAGCAGCGCCAGACCTTCCAGAGGGGAGACCCAGTACTTC. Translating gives CASSARPSRGETQYF. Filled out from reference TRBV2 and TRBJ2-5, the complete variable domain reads EPEVTQTPSHQVTQMGQEVILRCVPISNHLYFYWYRQILGQKVEFLVSFYNNEISEKSEIFDDQFSVERPDGSNFTLKIRSTKLEDSAMYFCASSARPSRGETQYFGPGTRLLVL.

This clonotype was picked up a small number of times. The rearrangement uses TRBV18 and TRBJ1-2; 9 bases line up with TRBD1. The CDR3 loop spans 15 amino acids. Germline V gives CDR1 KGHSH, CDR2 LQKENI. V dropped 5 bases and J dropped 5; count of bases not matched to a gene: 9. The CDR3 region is CASSTSTGGGYGYTF. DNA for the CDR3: TGTGCCAGCTCAACCTCGACAGGGGGTGGGTATGGCTACACCTTC. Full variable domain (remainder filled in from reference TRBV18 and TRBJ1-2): NAGVMQNPRHLVRRRGQEARLRCSPMKGHSHVYWYRQLPEEGLKFMVYLQKENIIDESGMPKERFSAEFPKEGPSILRIQQVVRGDSAAYFCASSTSTGGGYGYTFGSGTRLTVV.

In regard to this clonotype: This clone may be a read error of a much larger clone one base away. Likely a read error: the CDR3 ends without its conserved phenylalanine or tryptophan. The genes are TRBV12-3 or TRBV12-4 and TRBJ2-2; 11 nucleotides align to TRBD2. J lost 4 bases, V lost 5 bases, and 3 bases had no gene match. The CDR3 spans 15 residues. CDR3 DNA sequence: TGTGCCAGCAGTCGACTAGCGGGGAGCACCGGGGAGCTGTTTTAT. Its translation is CASSRLAGSTGELFY.

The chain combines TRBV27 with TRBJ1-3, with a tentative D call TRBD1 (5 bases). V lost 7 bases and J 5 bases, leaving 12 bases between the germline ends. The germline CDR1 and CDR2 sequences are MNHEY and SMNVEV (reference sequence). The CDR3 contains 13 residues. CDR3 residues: CASKGRARNTIYF. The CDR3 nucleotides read TGTGCCAGCAAAGGCAGGGCGAGAAACACCATATATTTT.

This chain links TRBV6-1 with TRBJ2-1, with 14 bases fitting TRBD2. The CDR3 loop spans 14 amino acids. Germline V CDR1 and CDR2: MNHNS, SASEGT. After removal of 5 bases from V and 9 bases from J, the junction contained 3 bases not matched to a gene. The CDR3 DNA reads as TGTGCCAGCAGTCACGGGACTAGCGGGGGTGAGCAGTTCTTC. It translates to CASSHGTSGGEQFF.

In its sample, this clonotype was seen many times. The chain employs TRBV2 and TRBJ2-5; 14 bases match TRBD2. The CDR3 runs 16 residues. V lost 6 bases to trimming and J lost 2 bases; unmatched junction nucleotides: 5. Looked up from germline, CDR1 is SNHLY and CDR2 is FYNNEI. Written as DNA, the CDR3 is TGTGCCAGCAGCCCGACTAGCGGGAGGGGTCAAGAGACCCAGTACTTC. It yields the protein CASSPTSGRGQETQYF.

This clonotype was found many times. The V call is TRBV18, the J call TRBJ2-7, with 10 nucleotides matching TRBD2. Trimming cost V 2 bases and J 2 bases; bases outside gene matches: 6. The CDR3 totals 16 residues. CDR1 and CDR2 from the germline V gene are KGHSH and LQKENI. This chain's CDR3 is CASSPFPSGSAYEQYF. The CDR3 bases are TGTGCCAGCTCACCATTCCCTAGCGGGAGCGCCTACGAGCAGTACTTC.

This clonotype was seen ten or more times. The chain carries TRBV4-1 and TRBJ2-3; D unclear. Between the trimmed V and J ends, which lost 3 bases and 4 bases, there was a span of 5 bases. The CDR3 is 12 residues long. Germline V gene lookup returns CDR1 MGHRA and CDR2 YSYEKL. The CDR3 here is CASSHPADTQYF. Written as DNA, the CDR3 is TGCGCCAGCAGCCATCCGGCAGATACGCAGTATTTT.

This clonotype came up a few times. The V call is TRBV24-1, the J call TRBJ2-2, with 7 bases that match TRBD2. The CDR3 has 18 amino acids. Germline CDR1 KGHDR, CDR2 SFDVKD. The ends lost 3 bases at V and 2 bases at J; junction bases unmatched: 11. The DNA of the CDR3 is TGTGCCACCAGTGATCCGCTCAGGGCGGGAGCAAACACCGGGGAGCTGTTTTTT. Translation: CATSDPLRAGANTGELFF.

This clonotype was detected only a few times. The CDR3 sequence is CASSHPRGAGANVLTF. The CDR3 nucleotides read TGTGCCAGCAGCCACCCCCGTGGGGCTGGGGCCAACGTCCTGACTTTC. V is TRBV3-1 and J is TRBJ2-6; D not resolved. The CDR3 has 16 amino acids. Germline assignment: CDR1 LGHDT and CDR2 YNNKEL (reference sequence). V was trimmed by 3 bases and J by 2 bases, leaving 11 bases between them.